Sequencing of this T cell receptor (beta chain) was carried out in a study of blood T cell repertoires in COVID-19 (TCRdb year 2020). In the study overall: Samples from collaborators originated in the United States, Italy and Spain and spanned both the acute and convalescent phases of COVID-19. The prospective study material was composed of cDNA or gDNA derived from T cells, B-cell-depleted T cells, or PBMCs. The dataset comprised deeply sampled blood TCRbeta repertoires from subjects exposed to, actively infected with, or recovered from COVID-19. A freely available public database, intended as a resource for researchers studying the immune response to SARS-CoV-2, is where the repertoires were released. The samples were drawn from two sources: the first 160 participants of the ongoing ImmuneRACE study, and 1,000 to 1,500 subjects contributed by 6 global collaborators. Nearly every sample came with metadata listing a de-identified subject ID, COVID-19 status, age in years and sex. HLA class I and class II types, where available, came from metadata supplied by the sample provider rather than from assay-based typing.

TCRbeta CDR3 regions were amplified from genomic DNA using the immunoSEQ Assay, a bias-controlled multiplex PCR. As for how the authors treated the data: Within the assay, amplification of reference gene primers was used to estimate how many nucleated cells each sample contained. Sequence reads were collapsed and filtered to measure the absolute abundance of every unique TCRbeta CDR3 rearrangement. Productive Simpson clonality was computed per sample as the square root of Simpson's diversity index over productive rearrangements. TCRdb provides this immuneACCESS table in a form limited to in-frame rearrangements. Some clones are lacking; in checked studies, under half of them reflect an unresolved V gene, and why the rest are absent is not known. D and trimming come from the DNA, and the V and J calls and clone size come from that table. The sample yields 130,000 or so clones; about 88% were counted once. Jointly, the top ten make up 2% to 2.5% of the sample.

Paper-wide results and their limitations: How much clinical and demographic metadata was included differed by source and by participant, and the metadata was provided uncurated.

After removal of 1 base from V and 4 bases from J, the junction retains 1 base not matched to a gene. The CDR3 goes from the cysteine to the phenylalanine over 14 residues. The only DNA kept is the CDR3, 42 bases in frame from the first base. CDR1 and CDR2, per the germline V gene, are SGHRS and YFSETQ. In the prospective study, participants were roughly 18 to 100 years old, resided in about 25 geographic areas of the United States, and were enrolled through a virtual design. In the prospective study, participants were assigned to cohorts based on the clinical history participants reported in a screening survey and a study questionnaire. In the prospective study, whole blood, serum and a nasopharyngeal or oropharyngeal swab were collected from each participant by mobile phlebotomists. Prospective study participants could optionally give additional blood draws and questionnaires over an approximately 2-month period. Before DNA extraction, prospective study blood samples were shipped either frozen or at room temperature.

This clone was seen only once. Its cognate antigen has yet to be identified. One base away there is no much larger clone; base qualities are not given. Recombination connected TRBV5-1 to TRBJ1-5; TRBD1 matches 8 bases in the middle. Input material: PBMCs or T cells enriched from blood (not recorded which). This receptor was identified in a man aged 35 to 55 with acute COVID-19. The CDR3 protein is CASSLTGGNQPQHF. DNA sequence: TGCGCCAGCAGCTTGACAGGGGGAAATCAGCCCCAGCATTTT.